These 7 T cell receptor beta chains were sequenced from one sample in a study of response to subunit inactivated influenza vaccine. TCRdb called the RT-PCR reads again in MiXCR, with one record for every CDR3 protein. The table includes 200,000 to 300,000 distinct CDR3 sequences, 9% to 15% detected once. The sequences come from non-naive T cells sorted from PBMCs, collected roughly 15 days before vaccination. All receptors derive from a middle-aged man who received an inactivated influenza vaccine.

DNA of the CDR3: TGTGCCAGCAGCCTAGGACAGCTCGATTCACCCCTCCACTTT. Translation gives CASSLGQLDSPLHF. The chain combines TRBV7-9 with TRBJ1-6, with D perhaps matching TRBD1 (6 bases). The germline V and J ends were trimmed by 5 bases and 8 bases, with 13 bases remaining between them. CDR3 size: 14 residues. Germline values: CDR1 SEHNR, CDR2 FQNEAQ (reference sequence).

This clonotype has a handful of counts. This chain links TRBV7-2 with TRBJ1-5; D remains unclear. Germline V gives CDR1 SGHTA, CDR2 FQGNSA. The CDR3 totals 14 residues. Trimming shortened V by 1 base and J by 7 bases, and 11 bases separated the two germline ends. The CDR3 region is CASSLVAGSQPQHF. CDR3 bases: TGTGCCAGCAGCTTAGTGGCGGGGAGCCAGCCCCAGCATTTT.

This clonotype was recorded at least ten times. As DNA, the CDR3 is TGTGCCAGCAGACCCCCTCTAGCGTTCCAAGAGACCCAGTACTTC. Protein product: CASRPPLAFQETQYF. The genes are TRBV6-1 and TRBJ2-5, with a tentative D call TRBD2 (6 bases). Germline lookup yields CDR1 MNHNS and CDR2 SASEGT. Trimming took off 6 bases at V and 1 base at J, with 15 bases between the two ends. The CDR3 is 15 residues long.

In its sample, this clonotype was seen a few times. CDR3 bases: TGCAGTGCAAATCGGGCTAGCGGGACTGGGGAGACCCAGTACTTC. As protein: CSANRASGTGETQYF. This chain joins TRBV20-1 and TRBJ2-5; 9 nucleotides align to TRBD2. The CDR3 length is 15 residues. Germline assignment: CDR1 DFQATT and CDR2 SNEGSKA (reference sequence). Unmatched junction bases numbered 13, after V lost 6 bases and J lost 5 bases.

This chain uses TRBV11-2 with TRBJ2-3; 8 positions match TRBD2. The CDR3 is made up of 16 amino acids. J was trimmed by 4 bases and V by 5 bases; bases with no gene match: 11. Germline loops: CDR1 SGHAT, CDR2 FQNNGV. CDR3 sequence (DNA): TGTGCCAGCAGCGCCCAAGCGGGAGCGTCCGCAGATACGCAGTATTTT. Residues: CASSAQAGASADTQYF.

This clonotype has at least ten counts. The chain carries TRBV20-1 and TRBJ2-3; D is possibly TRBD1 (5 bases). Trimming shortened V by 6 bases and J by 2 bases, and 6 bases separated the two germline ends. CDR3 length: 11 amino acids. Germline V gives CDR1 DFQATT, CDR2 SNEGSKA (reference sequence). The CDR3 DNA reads TGCAGTGCGGACACCACAGATACGCAGTATTTT. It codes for CSADTTDTQYF.

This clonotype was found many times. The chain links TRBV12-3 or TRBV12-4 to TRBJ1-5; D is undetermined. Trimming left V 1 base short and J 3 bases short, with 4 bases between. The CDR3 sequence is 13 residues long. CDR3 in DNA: TGTGCCAGCAGTTTAGAGGCCAATCAGCCCCAGCATTTT. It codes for CASSLEANQPQHF.